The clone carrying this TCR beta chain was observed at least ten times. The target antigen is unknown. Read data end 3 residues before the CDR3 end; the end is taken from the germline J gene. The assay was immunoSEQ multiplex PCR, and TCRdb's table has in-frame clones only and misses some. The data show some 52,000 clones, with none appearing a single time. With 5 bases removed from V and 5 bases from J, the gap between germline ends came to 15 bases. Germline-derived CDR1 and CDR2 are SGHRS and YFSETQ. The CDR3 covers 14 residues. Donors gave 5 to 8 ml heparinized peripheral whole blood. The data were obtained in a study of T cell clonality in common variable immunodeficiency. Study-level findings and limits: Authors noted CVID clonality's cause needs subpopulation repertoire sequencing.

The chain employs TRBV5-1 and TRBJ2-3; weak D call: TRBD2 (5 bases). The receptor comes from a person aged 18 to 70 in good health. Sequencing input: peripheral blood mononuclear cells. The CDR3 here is CASSLASRGDTQYF. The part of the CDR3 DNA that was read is TGCGCCAGCAGTCTAGCATCTCGGGGAGATACG.